These T cell receptor beta chains were read from a single sample in a study of T cell responses to AZD1222 COVID-19 vaccine. The protocol was immunoSEQ multiplex PCR, while the TCRdb copy is restricted to in-frame clones and leaves out a portion. The sample has 150,000 to 200,000 clones; almost 90% are singletons. The sample was peripheral blood, taken 28 days after the second AZD1222 dose. These receptors all come from an adult who received the AZD1222 COVID-19 vaccine. Each CDR3 is given with its conserved first and last residue. The D gene is left open where the match is weak. Clone size is not always given. Where it is, it says once, few, many or a class for expanded clones.

d_gene	v_gene	abundance	j_gene	CDR3nt	CDR3aa
TRBD1	TRBV19	.	TRBJ1-4	TGTGCCAGCGGGGAGACAGGGGGCGTTGAAAAACTGTTTTTT	CASGETGGVEKLFF
TRBD1	TRBV19	.	TRBJ2-7	TGTGCCAGTAGTACTAGGGGACAGGGCCACGAGCAGTACTTC	CASSTRGQGHEQYF
.	TRBV7-2	.	TRBJ2-1	TGTGCCAGCAGCTTAGCTGGCGGAGAATACAATGAGCAGTTCTTC	CASSLAGGEYNEQFF
TRBD2	TRBV2	few	TRBJ2-1	TGTGCCAGCAGTGGTGGGCCGGGACTAGGTCAGTTCTTC	CASSGGPGLGQFF
.	TRBV9	.	TRBJ2-2	TGTGCCAGCAGCGTACTGACAGGATCTGCCGGGGAGCTGTTTTTT	CASSVLTGSAGELFF
.	TRBV3-1/TRBV3-2	.	TRBJ1-5	TGTGCCAGCAGCCTTCGGATGTCCGGTCAGCCCCAGCATTTT	CASSLRMSGQPQHF
.	TRBV28	.	TRBJ1-2	TGTGCCAGCATGAGTGGATCGGCCCCTCGGGGCTACACCTTC	CASMSGSAPRGYTF
.	TRBV4-1	.	TRBJ1-2	TGCGCCAGCAGCCAAGTCGGGAATTACTATGGCTACACCTTC	CASSQVGNYYGYTF
.	TRBV5-1	.	TRBJ2-3	TGCGCCAGCAGCTCCGCCGGGACTAGCACAGATACGCAGTATTTT	CASSSAGTSTDTQYF
.	TRBV7-8	few	TRBJ2-7	TGTGCCAGCAGCTTTGGACGGAGGACCTACGAGCAGTACTTC	CASSFGRRTYEQYF
TRBD2	TRBV11-2	.	TRBJ2-3	TGTGCCAGCAGCGATAGCGGGGGGGTCACAGATACGCAGTATTTT	CASSDSGGVTDTQYF
.	TRBV27	.	TRBJ2-1	TGTGCCTGCCGGGAGTCCTCCTACAATGAGCAGTTCTTC	CACRESSYNEQFF
.	TRBV29-1	.	TRBJ2-1	TGCAGCGTTGGGGGGCCCTACAATGAGCAGTTCTTC	CSVGGPYNEQFF
.	TRBV28	few	TRBJ2-7	TGTGCCACCATAGAATTGGGGGGACAAGACTCTTACGAGCAGTACTTC	CATIELGGQDSYEQYF
.	TRBV6-4	.	TRBJ2-5	TGTGCCAGCAGTGGGGGTATGGACCAGTACCAAGAGACCCAGTACTTC	CASSGGMDQYQETQYF
.	TRBV7-2	few	TRBJ2-7	TGTGCCAGCAGCCGGTCCAGGGACCGCTCTTACGAGCAGTACTTC	CASSRSRDRSYEQYF
.	TRBV6-5	once	TRBJ2-7	TGTGCCAGCACCCCTAGTTGGGGTACCTACGAGCAGTACTTC	CASTPSWGTYEQYF
TRBD1	TRBV30	.	TRBJ1-3	TGTGCCTGGAGGCAGGGGGGCACCTCTGGAAACACCATATATTTT	CAWRQGGTSGNTIYF
TRBD2	TRBV7-2	once	TRBJ2-1	TGTGCCAGCAGCTCTACTAGCGGGTCCTACAATGAGCAGTTCTTC	CASSSTSGSYNEQFF
TRBD1	TRBV6-4	once	TRBJ2-1	TGTGCCAGCAGTGTCCGGACAGGGCTCAATGAGCAGTTCTTC	CASSVRTGLNEQFF